This T cell receptor (beta chain) is from a study of OX40 agonist ivuxolimab in advanced cancers. Whole-study context: Recorded diagnoses for dose-escalation patients were hepatocellular carcinoma, melanoma, renal cell or head and neck cancer. Mean age around 64 years, range about 20 to 79; approximately 83% male. General study results and limits: CD4+ and CD8+ T cells in blood underwent clonal expansion by week 6 at 0.1 to 3.0 mg/kg. Some nonresponders additionally presented with little normalized T-cell clonal expansion.

TCRdb keeps only in-frame clones here, not all; method: immunoSEQ multiplex PCR. The table records approximately 70,000 clones, 84% of them present only once. Germline V CDR1 and CDR2: SGDLS, YYNGEE. V shed 4 bases, J shed 5 bases, and the junction held 7 bases outside the gene matches. The length of the CDR3 is 16 residues. For this clone: Its cognate antigen is unknown.

The sample here was CD4+ or CD8+ T cells sorted from blood, taken in a trial of the OX40 agonist ivuxolimab. The rearrangement uses TRBV9 and TRBJ2-5; 14 nucleotides align to TRBD2. This TCR was recovered from an adult with an advanced solid tumor such as melanoma, head and neck, liver or kidney cancer. CDR3 region: CASSRLAGGPRETQYF. The CDR3 DNA is TGTGCCAGCAGCAGACTAGCGGGAGGGCCTCGGGAGACCCAGTACTTC.